These T cell receptor beta chains were read from a single sample in a study of monozygotic twins with cystic fibrosis. The assay was immunoSEQ multiplex PCR, and TCRdb's table has in-frame clones only and misses some. In the table there are roughly 20,000 clones, around 97% of which are singletons. Sequenced input: blood. Every receptor here comes from a woman under 40 with cystic fibrosis. The CDR3 runs from the conserved cysteine through the conserved F or W. The D gene is left open where the match is weak. Rows may omit the clone size; those that give it use once, few, many or a size class.

>NA|TRBV5-6|TRBJ2-3|NA
TGTGCCAGCAGCCACCAGGGTACAGATACGCAGTATTTT
CASSHQGTDTQYF
>NA|TRBV25-1|TRBJ1-6|TRBD1
TGTGCCAGCACCCAGGGGGCGTCGGGTAATTCACCCCTCCACTTT
CASTQGASGNSPLHF
>NA|TRBV6-1|TRBJ2-5|TRBD1
TGTGCCAGCAGCCACAGGGGGATCGAGACCCAGTACTTC
CASSHRGIETQYF
>NA|TRBV5-6|TRBJ1-1|NA
TGTGCCAGCAGCTTGGATGCGGGGGTAGGCACTGAAGCTTTCTTT
CASSLDAGVGTEAFF
>NA|TRBV30|TRBJ2-5|TRBD1
TGTGCCTTAGAGACAGGGACAGAGACCCAGTACTTC
CALETGTETQYF
>NA|TRBV7-2|TRBJ2-7|NA
TGTGCCAGCAGCCCCGGGGGTTACAGGCAGAAGTACTTC
CASSPGGYRQKYF
>once|TRBV18|TRBJ1-3|NA
TGTGCCAGCTCACCGTGGGACACCGTGCGCTCTGGAAACACCATATATTTT
CASSPWDTVRSGNTIYF
>NA|TRBV28|TRBJ1-6|NA
TGTGCCAGCAGTCCCCAAGACTGGGATAAACCCCTCCACTTT
CASSPQDWDKPLHF
>NA|TRBV5-1|TRBJ2-3|TRBD2
TGCGCCAGCAGCTCGGGTGAGCGGGGAAGCACAGATACGCAGTATTTT
CASSSGERGSTDTQYF
>NA|TRBV9|TRBJ2-7|NA
TGTGCCAGCAGCGCTGCCGGGACACGGGGCGAGCAGTACTTC
CASSAAGTRGEQYF
>NA|TRBV27|TRBJ2-2|TRBD1
TGTGCCAGCAGTTTATCCCCCGGACAGGTCCCCGGGGAGCTGTTTTTT
CASSLSPGQVPGELFF
>NA|TRBV10-1|TRBJ2-3|TRBD2
TGCGCCAGCAGTGAGTTCGGGCTAGCGGAGAACACAGATACGCAGTATTTT
CASSEFGLAENTDTQYF
>NA|TRBV7-2|TRBJ2-7|NA
TGTGCCAGCAGCTTAGGGGCAGGGGTGCTCCTCTACGAGCAGTACTTC
CASSLGAGVLLYEQYF
>NA|TRBV2|TRBJ2-5|TRBD1
TGTGCCAGCAACCTGGGACAGGCAGAGACCCAGTACTTC
CASNLGQAETQYF
>NA|TRBV6-5|TRBJ2-5|TRBD2
TGTGCCAGCAGTACGGGGGGGGATGGGACCCAGTACTTC
CASSTGGDGTQYF
>NA|TRBV5-1|TRBJ2-5|TRBD2
TGCGCCAGCAGCGTGGGGACTAGCAGAGAGACCCAGTACTTC
CASSVGTSRETQYF
>NA|TRBV9|TRBJ1-1|NA
TGTGCCAGCAGCCCGGGGGTCCGCACTGAAGCTTTCTTT
CASSPGVRTEAFF
>NA|TRBV7-8|TRBJ1-5|NA
TGTGCCAGCAGCTTAGCGGGAAGGGTGGAGGAGCCCCAGCATTTT
CASSLAGRVEEPQHF
>NA|TRBV10-3|TRBJ2-3|NA
TGTGCCATCAGCCCTTCATGGGCAGATACGCAGTATTTT
CAISPSWADTQYF
>NA|TRBV13|TRBJ2-7|TRBD1
TGTGCCAGCAGTTCCCAACAGGGGCGTTATTCCTACGAGCAGTACTTC
CASSSQQGRYSYEQYF
>NA|TRBV6-4|TRBJ1-6|NA
TGTGCCAGCAGTGACTCAGAAGGGTTAGGTTCACCCCTCCACTTT
CASSDSEGLGSPLHF
>NA|TRBV6-1|TRBJ2-1|NA
TGTGCCAGCAACCCGATAGGGGCCTACAATGAGCAGTTCTTC
CASNPIGAYNEQFF
>NA|TRBV7-2|TRBJ1-2|NA
TGTGCCAGCAGCCTAGGGGCGTTGTACTATGGCTACACCTTC
CASSLGALYYGYTF
>NA|TRBV19|TRBJ2-2|NA
TGTGCCACCGGACAGATATCTAACCGGCGGACCGGGGAGCTGTTTTTT
CATGQISNRRTGELFF
>NA|TRBV28|TRBJ1-2|NA
TGTGCCAGCAGCCCATTAGCTAACTATGGCTACACCTTC
CASSPLANYGYTF
>once|TRBV6-5|TRBJ1-1|NA
TGTGCCAGCAGTTATTTCGGGGGCATGAACACTGAAGCTTTCTTT
CASSYFGGMNTEAFF
>NA|TRBV7-2|TRBJ2-3|TRBD2
TGTGCCAGCAGCTCCGGGACTAAAGGACGGACGCAGTATTTT
CASSSGTKGRTQYF
>NA|TRBV9|TRBJ2-5|TRBD1
TGTGCCAGCAGCGCCGGGGGGACAGGGGTAGGAGAGACCCAGTACTTC
CASSAGGTGVGETQYF